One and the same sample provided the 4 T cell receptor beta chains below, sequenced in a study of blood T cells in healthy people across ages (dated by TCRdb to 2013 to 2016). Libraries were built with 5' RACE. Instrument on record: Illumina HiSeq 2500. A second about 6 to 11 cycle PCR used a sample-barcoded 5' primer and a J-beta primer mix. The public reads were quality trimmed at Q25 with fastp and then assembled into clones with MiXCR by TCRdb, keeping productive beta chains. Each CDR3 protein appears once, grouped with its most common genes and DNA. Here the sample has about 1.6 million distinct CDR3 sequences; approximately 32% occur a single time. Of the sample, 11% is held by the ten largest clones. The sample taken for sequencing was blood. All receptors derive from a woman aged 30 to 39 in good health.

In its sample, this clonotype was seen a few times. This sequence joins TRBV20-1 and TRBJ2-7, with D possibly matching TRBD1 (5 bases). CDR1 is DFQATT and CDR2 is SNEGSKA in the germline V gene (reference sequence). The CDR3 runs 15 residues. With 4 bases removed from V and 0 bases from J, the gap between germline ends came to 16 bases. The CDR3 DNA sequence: TGCAGTGCTACAGGCGGCAGGGTGTCCTCCTACGAGCAGTACTTC. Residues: CSATGGRVSSYEQYF.

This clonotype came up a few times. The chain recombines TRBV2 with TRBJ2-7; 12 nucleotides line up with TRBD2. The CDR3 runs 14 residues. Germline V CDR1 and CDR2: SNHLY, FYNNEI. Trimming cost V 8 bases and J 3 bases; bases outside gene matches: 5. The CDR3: CASRLAGEIYEQYF. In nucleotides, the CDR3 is TGTGCCAGCCGACTAGCGGGAGAGATCTACGAGCAGTACTTC.

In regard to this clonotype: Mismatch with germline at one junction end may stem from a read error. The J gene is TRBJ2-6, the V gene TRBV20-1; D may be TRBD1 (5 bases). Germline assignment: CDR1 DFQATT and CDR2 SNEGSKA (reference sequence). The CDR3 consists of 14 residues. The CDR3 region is CSARDTSGANALTF. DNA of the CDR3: TGCAGTGCTAGAGATACTTCTGGGGCCAACGCCCTGACTTTC.

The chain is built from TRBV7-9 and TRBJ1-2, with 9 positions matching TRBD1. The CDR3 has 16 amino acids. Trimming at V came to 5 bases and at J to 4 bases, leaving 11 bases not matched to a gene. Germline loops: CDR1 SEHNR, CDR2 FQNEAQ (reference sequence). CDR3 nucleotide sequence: TGTGCCAGCAGCCCTTCCGGGACAGGGTCGGGCTATGGCTACACCTTC. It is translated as CASSPSGTGSGYGYTF.